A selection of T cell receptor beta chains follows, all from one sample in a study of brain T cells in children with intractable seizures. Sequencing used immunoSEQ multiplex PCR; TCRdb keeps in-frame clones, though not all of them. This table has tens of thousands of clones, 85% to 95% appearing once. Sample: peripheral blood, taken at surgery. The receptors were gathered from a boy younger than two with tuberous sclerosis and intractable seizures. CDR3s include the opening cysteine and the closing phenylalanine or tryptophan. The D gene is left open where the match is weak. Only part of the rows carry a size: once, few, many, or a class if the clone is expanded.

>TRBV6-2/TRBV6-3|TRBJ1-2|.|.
CASSWGQGSYGYTF
TGTGCCAGCAGTTGGGGCCAGGGGAGCTATGGCTACACCTTC
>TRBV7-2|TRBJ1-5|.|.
CASSLQPVGSNQPQHF
TGTGCCAGCAGCCTTCAACCGGTTGGTAGCAATCAGCCCCAGCATTTT
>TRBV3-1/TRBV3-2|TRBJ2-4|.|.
CASSQDLAKNIQYF
TGTGCCAGCAGCCAAGATCTCGCCAAAAACATTCAGTACTTC
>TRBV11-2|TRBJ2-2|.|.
CASSLGVYTGELFF
TGTGCCAGCAGCTTAGGCGTGTACACCGGGGAGCTGTTTTTT
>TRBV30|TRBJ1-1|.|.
CAWSAGAEAFF
TGTGCCTGGAGTGCCGGTGCTGAAGCTTTCTTT
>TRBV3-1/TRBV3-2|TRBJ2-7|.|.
CASSQGYGTLYEQYF
TGTGCCAGCAGCCAAGGTTATGGGACCCTCTACGAGCAGTACTTC
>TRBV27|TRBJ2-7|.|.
CASSLSGGPHPGQYF
TGTGCCAGCAGTTTATCAGGAGGGCCCCACCCCGGGCAGTACTTC
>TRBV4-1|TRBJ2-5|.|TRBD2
CASSRAFGLIAGDQETQYF
TGCGCCAGCAGCCGGGCCTTTGGGTTGATAGCGGGGGATCAAGAGACCCAGTACTTC
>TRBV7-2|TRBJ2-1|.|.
CASSAPHGEQFF
TGTGCCAGCTCAGCCCCGCACGGCGAGCAGTTCTTC
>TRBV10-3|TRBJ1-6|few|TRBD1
CAIRPGQGASPLHF
TGTGCCATCAGGCCGGGACAGGGGGCTTCACCCCTCCACTTT
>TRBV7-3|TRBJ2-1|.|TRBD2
CASSLLLAGVEEQFF
TGTGCCAGCAGCTTATTGCTAGCGGGAGTTGAAGAGCAGTTCTTC
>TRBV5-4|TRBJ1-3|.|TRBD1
CASSLGQGGHTIYF
TGTGCCAGCAGCTTGGGACAGGGGGGGCACACCATATATTTT
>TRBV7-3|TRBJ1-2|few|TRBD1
CASSRTGDRAYYGYTF
TGTGCCAGCAGTCGGACAGGGGATAGAGCCTACTATGGCTACACCTTC
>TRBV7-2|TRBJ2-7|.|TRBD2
CASSLGTSGRAYEQYF
TGTGCCAGCAGCTTAGGGACTAGCGGGAGGGCGTACGAGCAGTACTTC
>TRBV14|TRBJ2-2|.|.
CASSPRLKTGELFF
TGTGCCAGCAGCCCCAGACTAAAAACCGGGGAGCTGTTTTTT
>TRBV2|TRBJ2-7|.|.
CASLGPYYEQYF
TGTGCCAGCCTGGGACCCTACTACGAGCAGTACTTC
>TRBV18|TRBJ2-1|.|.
CASSPVAVSYNEQFF
TGTGCCAGCTCACCAGTAGCGGTCTCCTACAATGAGCAGTTCTTC
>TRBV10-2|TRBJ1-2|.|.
CASSERTNLFYGYTF
TGCGCCAGCAGTGAGAGGACAAACCTGTTTTATGGCTACACCTTC